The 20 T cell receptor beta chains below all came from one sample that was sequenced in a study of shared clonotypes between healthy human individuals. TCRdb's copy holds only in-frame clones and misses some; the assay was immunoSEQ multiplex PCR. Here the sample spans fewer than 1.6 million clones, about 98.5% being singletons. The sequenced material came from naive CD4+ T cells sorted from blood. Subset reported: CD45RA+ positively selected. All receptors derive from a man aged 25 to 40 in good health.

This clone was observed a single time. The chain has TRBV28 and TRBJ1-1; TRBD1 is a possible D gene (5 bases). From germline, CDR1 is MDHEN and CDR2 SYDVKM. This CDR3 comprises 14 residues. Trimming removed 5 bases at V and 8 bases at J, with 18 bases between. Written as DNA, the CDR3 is TGTGCCAGCAGTCTGCCCCTTAGACAGACCGAAGCTTTCTTT. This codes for CASSLPLRQTEAFF.

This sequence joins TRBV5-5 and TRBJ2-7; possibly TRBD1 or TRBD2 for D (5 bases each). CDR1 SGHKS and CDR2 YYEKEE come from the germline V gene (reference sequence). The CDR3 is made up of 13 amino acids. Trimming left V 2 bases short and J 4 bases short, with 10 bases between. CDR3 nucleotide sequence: TGTGCCAGCAGCTTCCAGGGAGTGTACGAGCAGTACTTC. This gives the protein CASSFQGVYEQYF.

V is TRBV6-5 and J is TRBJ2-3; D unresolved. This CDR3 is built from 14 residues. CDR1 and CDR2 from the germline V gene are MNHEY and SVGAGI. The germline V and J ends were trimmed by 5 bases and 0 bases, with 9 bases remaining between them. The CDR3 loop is CASSRGYSTDTQYF. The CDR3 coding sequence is TGTGCCAGCAGTCGCGGATATAGCACAGATACGCAGTATTTT.

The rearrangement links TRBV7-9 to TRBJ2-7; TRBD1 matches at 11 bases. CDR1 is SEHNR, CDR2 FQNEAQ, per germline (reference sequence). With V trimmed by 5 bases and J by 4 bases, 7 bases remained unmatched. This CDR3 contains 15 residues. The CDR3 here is CASSGRDRGVYEQYF. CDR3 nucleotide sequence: TGTGCCAGCAGCGGACGGGACAGGGGGGTATACGAGCAGTACTTC.

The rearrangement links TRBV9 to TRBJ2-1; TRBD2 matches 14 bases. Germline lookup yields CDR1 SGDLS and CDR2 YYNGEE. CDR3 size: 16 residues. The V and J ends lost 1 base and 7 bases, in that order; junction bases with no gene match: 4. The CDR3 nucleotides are TGTGCCAGCAGCGTAAGACTAGCGGGAGGGCCGAATGAGCAGTTCTTC. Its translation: CASSVRLAGGPNEQFF.

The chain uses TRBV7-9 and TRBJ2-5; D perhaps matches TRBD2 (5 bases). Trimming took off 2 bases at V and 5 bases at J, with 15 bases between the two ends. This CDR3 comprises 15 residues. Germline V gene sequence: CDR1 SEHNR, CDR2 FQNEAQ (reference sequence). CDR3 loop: CASSLTSRRSETQYF. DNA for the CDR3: TGTGCCAGCAGCTTAACTAGTCGTCGGAGTGAGACCCAGTACTTC. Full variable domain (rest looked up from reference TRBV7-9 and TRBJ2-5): DTGVSQNPRHKITKRGQNVTFRCDPISEHNRLYWYRQTLGQGPEFLTYFQNEAQLEKSRLLSDRFSAERPKGSFSTLEIQRTEQGDSAMYLCASSLTSRRSETQYFGPGTRLLVL.

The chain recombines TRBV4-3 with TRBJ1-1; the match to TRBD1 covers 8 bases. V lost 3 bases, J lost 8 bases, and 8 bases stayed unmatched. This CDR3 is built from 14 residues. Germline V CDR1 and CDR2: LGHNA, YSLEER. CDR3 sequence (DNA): TGCGCCAGCAGCCAGGATTTGACAGGGGCCGAAGCTTTCTTT. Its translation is CASSQDLTGAEAFF.

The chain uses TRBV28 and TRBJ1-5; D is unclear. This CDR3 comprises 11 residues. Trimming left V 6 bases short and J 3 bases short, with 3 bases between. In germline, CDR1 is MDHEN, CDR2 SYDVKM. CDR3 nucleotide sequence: TGTGCCAGCAGCATCAATCAGCCCCAGCATTTT. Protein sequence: CASSINQPQHF.

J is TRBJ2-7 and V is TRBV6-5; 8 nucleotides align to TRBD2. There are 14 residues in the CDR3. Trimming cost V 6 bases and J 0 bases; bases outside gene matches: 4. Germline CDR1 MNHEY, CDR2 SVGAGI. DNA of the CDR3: TGTGCCAGCAGCCCGGGACTAGGCTCCTACGAGCAGTACTTC. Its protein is CASSPGLGSYEQYF.

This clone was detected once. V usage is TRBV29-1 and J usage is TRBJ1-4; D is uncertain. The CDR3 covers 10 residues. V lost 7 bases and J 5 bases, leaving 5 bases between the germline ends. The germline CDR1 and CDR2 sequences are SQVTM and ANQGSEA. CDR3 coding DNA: TGCAGCGGCTTAAATGAAAAACTGTTTTTT. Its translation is CSGLNEKLFF.

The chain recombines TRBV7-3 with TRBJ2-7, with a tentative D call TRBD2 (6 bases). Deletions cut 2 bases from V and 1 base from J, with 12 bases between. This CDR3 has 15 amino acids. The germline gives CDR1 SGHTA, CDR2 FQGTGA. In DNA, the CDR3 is TGTGCCAGCAGCTTATTCGGGAGACTGTCCTACGAGCAGTACTTC. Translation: CASSLFGRLSYEQYF.

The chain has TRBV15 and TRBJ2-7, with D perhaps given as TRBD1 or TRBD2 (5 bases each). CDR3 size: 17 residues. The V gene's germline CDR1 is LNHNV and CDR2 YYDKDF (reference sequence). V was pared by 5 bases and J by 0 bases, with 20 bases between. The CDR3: CATSHPSSGGSSYEQYF. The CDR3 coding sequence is TGTGCCACCAGCCATCCCAGCTCTGGGGGTAGCTCCTACGAGCAGTACTTC.

The chain's CDR3 is CSARNVWEQYF. In nucleotides, the CDR3 is TGCAGTGCTAGAAACGTCTGGGAGCAGTACTTC. The V gene is TRBV20-1, the J gene TRBJ2-7; D is unresolved. V lost 2 bases, J lost 7 bases, and 9 bases lay in between. This CDR3 spans 11 amino acids. Germline values: CDR1 DFQATT, CDR2 SNEGSKA (reference sequence).

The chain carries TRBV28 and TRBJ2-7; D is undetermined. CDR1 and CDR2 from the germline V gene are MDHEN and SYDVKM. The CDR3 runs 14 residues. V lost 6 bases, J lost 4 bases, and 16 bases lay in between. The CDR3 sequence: CASSQTRLRYEQYF. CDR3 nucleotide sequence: TGTGCCAGCAGCCAAACCCGTCTGCGGTACGAGCAGTACTTC.

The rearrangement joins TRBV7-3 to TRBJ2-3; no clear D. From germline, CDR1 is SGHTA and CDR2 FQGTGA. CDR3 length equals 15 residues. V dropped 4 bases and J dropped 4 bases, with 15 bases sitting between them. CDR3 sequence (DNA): TGTGCCAGCAGCTCCCGCTTTGGAAAAGCAGATACGCAGTATTTT. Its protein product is CASSSRFGKADTQYF.

As DNA, the CDR3 is TGTGCCAGTAGTATAGAACCACCCAACATTCAGTACTTC. Translating gives CASSIEPPNIQYF. The V and J genes are TRBV19 and TRBJ2-4; unclear D gene. The CDR3 is made up of 13 amino acids. Germline V gene data show CDR1 as LNHDA and CDR2 as SQIVND (reference sequence). With 0 bases removed from V and 7 bases from J, the gap between germline ends came to 7 bases.

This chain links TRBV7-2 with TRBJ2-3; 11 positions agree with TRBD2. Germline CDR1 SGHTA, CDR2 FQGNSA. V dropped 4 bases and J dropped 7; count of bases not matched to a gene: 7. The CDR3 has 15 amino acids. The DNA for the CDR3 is TGTGCCAGCAGCTCCGGGGGGACTAGCGGAAATACGCAGTATTTT. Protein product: CASSSGGTSGNTQYF.

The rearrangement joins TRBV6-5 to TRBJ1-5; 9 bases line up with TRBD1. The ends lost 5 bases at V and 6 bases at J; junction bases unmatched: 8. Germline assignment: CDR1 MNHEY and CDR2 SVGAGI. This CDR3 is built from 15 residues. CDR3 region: CASSPPGDRAQPQHF. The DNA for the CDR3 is TGTGCCAGCAGTCCACCCGGGGACAGGGCTCAGCCCCAGCATTTT.

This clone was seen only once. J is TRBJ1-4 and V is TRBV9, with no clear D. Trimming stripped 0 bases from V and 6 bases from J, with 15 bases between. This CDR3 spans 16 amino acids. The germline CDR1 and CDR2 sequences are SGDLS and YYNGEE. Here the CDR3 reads CASSVGLSRGDEKLFF. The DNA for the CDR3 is TGTGCCAGCAGCGTAGGTCTGTCGCGGGGTGATGAAAAACTGTTTTTT.

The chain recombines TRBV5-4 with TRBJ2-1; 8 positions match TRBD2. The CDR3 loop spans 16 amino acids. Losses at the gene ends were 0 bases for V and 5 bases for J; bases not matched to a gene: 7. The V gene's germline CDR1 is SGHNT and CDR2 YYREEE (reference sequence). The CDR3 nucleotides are TGTGCCAGCAGCTTGGGCCTAGCGGGTGAACACAATGAGCAGTTCTTC. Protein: CASSLGLAGEHNEQFF.